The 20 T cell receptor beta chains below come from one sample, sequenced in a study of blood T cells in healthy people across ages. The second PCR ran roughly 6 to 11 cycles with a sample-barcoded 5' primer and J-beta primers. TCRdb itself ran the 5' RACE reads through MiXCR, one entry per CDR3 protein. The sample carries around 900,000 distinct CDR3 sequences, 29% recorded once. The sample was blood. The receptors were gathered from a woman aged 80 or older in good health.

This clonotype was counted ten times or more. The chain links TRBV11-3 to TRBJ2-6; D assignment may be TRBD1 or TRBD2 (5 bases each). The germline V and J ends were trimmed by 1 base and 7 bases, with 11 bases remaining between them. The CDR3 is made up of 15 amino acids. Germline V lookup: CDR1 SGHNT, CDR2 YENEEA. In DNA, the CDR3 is TGTGCCAGCAGCTTAGGTGGGGGAAACGCCAACGTCCTGACTTTC. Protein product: CASSLGGGNANVLTF.

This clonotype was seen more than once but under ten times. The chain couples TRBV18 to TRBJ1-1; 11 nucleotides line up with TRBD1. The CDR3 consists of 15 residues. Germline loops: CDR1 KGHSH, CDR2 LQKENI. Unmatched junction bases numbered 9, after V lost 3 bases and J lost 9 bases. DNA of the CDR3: TGTGCCAGCTCACCGCCAGGACAGGGGGCAAATAAAGCTTTCTTT. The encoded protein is CASSPPGQGANKAFF.

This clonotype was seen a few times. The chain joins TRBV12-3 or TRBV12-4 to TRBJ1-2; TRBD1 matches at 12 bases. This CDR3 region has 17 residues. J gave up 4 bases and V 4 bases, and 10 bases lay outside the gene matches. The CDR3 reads CASSSRDRGRFGYGYTF. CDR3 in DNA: TGTGCCAGCAGTTCCCGGGACAGGGGGCGCTTTGGCTATGGCTACACCTTC.

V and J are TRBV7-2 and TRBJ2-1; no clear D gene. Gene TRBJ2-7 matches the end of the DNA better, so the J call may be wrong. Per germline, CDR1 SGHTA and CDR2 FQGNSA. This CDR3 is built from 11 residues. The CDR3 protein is CASSATNEQYF. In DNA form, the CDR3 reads TGTGCCAGCAGCGCGACCAATGAGCAGTACTTC.

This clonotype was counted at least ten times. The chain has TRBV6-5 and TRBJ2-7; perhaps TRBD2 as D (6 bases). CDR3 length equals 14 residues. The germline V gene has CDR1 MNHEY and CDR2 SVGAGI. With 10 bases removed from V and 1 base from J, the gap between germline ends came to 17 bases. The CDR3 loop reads CATKLWEESYEQYF. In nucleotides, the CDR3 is TGTGCCACCAAACTGTGGGAGGAGTCCTACGAGCAGTACTTC.

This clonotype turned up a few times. The CDR3 bases are TGTGCCAGCACCTCGGGACAGGAGAACACTGAAGCTTTCTTT. Translation gives CASTSGQENTEAFF. This chain connects TRBV6-2 or TRBV6-3 to TRBJ1-1; 8 bases are shared with TRBD1. CDR3 length: 14 amino acids. V was pared by 7 bases and J by 1 base, with 5 bases of the junction left unmatched. From germline, CDR1 is MNHEY and CDR2 SVGEGT.

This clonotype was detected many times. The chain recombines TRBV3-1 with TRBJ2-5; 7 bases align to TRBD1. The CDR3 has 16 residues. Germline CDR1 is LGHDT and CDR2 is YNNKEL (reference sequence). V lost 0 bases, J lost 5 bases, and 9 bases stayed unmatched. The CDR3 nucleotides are TGTGCCAGCAGCCAAGAAGTAGGGGGCATGAGCGAGACCCAGTACTTC. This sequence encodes CASSQEVGGMSETQYF.

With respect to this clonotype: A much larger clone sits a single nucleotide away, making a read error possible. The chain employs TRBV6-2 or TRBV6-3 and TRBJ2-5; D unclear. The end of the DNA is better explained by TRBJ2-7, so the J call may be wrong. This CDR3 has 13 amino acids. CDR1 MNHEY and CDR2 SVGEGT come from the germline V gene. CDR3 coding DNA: TGTGCCAGCAGTTCTAGTGGGCCCATCGAGCAGTACTTC. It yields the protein CASSSSGPIEQYF.

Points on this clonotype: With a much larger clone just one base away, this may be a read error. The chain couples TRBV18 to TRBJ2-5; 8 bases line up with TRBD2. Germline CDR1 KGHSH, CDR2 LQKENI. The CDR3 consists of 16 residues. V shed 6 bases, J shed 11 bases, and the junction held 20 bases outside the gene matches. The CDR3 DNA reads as TGTGCCAGCTCCCGGGCCACGGCGGGAGGTTACAATGAGCAGTACTTC. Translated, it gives CASSRATAGGYNEQYF.

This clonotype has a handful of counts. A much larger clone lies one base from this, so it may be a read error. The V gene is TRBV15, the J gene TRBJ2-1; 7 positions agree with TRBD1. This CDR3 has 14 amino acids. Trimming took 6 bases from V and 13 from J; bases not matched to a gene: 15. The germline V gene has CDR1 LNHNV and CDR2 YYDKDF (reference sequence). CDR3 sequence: CATSPHRGSETQFF. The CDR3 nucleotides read TGTGCCACCAGTCCCCACAGGGGATCGGAGACCCAGTTCTTC.

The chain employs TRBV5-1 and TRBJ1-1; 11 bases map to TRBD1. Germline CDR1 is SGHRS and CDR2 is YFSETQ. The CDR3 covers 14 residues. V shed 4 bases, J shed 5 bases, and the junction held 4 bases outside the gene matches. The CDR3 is CASSAGQGATEAFF. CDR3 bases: TGCGCCAGCAGCGCCGGACAGGGGGCAACTGAAGCTTTCTTT.

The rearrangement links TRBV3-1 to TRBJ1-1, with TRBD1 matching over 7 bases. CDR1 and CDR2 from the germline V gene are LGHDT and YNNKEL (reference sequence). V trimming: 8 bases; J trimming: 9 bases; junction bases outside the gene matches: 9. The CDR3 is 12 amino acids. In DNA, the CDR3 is TGTGCCAGCGGTCACCAGACAGGGCAAGCTTTCTTT. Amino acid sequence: CASGHQTGQAFF.

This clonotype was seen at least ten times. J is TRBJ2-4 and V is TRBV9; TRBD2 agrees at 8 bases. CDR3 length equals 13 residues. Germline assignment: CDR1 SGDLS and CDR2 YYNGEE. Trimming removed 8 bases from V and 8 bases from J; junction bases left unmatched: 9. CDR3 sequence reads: CARPSGGGYIQYF. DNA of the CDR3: TGTGCCAGGCCATCGGGAGGGGGGTACATTCAGTACTTC. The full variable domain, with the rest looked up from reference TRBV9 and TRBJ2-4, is DSGVTQTPKHLITATGQRVTLRCSPRSGDLSVYWYQQSLDQGLQFLIQYYNGEERAKGNILERFSAQQFPDLHSELNLSSLELGDSALYFCARPSGGGYIQYFGAGTRLSVL.

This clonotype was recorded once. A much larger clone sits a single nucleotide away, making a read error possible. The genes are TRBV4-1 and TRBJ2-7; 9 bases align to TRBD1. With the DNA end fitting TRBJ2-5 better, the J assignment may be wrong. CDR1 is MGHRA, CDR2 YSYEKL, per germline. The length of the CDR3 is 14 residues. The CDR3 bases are TGCGCCAGCAGCCGAACAGGGGGCGCCGGGACCCAGTACTTC. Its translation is CASSRTGGAGTQYF.

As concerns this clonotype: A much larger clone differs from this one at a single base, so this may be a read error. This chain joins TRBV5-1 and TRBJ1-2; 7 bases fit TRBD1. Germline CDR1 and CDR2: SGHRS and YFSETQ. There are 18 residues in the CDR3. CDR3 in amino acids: CASSPAGGRGVGAYGYAF. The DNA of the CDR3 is TGCGCCAGCAGCCCAGCAGGGGGGCGCGGAGTTGGGGCCTATGGCTACGCCTTC.

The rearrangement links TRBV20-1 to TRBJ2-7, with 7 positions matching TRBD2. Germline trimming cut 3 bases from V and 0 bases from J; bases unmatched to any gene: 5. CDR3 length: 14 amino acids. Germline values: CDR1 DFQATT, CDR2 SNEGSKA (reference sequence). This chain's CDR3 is CSASPSGSSYEQYF. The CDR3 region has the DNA TGCAGTGCTAGTCCTAGCGGAAGCTCCTACGAGCAGTACTTC.

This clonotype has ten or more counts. CDR3 residues: CASSEVGRVEQFF. The CDR3 bases are TGTGCCAGCAGTGAAGTAGGCAGGGTGGAGCAGTTCTTC. This chain uses TRBV2 with TRBJ2-1; D is perhaps TRBD1 (5 bases). Germline V lookup: CDR1 SNHLY, CDR2 FYNNEI. The CDR3 is 13 amino acids. V was clipped by 1 base and J by 10 bases, with 11 bases between them. Together with reference TRBV2 and TRBJ2-1, the CDR3 gives the full variable domain: EPEVTQTPSHQVTQMGQEVILRCVPISNHLYFYWYRQILGQKVEFLVSFYNNEISEKSEIFDDQFSVERPDGSNFTLKIRSTKLEDSAMYFCASSEVGRVEQFFGPGTRLTVL.

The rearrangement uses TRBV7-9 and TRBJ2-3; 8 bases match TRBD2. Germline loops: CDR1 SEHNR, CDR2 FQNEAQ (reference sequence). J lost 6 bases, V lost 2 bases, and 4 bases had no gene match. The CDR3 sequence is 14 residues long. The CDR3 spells CASSLSASGDTQYF. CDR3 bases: TGTGCCAGCAGCTTATCGGCTAGCGGGGATACGCAGTATTTT.

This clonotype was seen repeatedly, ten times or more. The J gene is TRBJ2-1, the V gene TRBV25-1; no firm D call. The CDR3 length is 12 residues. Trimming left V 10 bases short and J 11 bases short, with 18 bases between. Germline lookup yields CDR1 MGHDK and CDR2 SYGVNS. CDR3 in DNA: TGTGCCACCGAACCCAGGAGACTCCAGCAGTTCTTC. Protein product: CATEPRRLQQFF.

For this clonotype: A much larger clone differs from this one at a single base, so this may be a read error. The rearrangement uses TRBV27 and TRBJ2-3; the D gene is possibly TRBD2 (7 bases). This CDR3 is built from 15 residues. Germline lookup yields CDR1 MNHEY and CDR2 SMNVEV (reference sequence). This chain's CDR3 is CASSLYGGPTGTQYF. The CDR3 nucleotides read TGTGCCAGCAGTTTATACGGGGGGCCCACAGGTACGCAGTATTTT.